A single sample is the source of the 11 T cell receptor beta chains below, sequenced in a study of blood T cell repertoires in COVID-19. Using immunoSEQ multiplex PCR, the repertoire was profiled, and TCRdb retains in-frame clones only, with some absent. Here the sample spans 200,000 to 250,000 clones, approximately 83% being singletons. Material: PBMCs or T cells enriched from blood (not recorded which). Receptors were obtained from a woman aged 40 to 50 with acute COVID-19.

CDR3 bases: TGTGCCAACCTAATAGACGGGGACAGGGAATACACTGAAGCTTTCTTT. Protein sequence: CANLIDGDREYTEAFF. The V call is TRBV7-3, the J call TRBJ1-1, with 9 positions matching TRBD1. This CDR3 comprises 16 residues. Trimming removed 10 bases from V and 3 bases from J; junction bases left unmatched: 15. Germline V gene sequence: CDR1 SGHTA, CDR2 FQGTGA.

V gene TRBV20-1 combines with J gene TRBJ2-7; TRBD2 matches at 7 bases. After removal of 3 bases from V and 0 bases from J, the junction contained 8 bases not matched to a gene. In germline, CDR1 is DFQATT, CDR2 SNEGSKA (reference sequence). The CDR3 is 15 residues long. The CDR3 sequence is CSASPIAGLSYEQYF. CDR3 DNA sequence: TGCAGTGCTAGTCCTATAGCGGGCCTCTCCTACGAGCAGTACTTC.

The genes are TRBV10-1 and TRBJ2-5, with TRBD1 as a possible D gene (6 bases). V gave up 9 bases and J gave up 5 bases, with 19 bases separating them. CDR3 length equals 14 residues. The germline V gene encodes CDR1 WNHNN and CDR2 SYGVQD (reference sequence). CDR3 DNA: TGCGCCAGGTTCAAGGAAGGGCAGGGGGAGACCCAGTACTTC. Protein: CARFKEGQGETQYF.

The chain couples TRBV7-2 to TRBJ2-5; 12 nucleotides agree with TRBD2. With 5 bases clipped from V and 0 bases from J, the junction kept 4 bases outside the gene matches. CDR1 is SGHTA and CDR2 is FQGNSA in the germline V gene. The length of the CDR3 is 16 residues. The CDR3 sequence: CASSARTSGNQETQYF. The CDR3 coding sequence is TGTGCCAGCAGCGCAAGGACTAGCGGGAACCAAGAGACCCAGTACTTC.

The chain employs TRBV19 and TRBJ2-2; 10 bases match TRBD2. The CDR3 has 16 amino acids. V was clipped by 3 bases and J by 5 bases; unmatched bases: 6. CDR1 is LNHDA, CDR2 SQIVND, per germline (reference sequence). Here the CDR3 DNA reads TGTGCCAGTAGTATCCTAGCGGGAGTAGGTACCGGGGAGCTGTTTTTT. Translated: CASSILAGVGTGELFF.

The CDR3 DNA follows: TGTGCCAGCAGTTTTTACAGCTCTGGAAACACCATATATTTT. This gives the protein CASSFYSSGNTIYF. The chain couples TRBV28 to TRBJ1-3; no clear D. Germline loops: CDR1 MDHEN, CDR2 SYDVKM. The CDR3 totals 14 residues. With 3 bases removed from V and 0 bases from J, the gap between germline ends came to 6 bases.

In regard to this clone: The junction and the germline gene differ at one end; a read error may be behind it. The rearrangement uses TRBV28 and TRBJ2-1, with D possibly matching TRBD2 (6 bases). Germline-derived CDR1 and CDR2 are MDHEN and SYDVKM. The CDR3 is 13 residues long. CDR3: CASSSPPASALLF. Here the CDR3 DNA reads TGTGCCAGCAGTTCTCCCCCGGCTAGCGCCCTCCTCTTC.

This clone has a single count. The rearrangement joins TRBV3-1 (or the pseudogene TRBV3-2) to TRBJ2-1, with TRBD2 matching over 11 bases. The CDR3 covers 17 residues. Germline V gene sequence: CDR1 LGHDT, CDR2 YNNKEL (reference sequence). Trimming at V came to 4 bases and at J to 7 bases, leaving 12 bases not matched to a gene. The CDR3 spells CASSLGPRASGRNEQFF. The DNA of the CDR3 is TGTGCCAGCAGCCTCGGGCCCCGGGCTAGCGGGAGGAATGAGCAGTTCTTC.

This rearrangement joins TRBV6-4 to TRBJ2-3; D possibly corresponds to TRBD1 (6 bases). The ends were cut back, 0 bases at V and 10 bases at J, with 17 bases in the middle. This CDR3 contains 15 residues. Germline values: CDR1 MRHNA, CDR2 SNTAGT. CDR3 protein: CASSDSGRGDSAQYF. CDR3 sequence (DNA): TGTGCCAGCAGTGACTCGGGCAGGGGAGACTCGGCGCAGTATTTT.

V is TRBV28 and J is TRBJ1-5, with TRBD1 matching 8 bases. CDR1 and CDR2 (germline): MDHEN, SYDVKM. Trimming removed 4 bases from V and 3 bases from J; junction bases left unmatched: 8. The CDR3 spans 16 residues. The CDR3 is CASSSGTGPFNQPQHF. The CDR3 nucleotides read TGTGCCAGCAGTTCCGGGACAGGCCCTTTCAATCAGCCCCAGCATTTT.

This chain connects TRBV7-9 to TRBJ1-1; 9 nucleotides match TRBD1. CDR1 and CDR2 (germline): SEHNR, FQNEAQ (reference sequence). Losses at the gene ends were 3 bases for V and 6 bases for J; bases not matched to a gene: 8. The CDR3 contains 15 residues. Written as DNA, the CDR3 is TGTGCCAGCAGCTTGGGGGGACAGGGTTCGGCTGAAGCTTTCTTT. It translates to CASSLGGQGSAEAFF.